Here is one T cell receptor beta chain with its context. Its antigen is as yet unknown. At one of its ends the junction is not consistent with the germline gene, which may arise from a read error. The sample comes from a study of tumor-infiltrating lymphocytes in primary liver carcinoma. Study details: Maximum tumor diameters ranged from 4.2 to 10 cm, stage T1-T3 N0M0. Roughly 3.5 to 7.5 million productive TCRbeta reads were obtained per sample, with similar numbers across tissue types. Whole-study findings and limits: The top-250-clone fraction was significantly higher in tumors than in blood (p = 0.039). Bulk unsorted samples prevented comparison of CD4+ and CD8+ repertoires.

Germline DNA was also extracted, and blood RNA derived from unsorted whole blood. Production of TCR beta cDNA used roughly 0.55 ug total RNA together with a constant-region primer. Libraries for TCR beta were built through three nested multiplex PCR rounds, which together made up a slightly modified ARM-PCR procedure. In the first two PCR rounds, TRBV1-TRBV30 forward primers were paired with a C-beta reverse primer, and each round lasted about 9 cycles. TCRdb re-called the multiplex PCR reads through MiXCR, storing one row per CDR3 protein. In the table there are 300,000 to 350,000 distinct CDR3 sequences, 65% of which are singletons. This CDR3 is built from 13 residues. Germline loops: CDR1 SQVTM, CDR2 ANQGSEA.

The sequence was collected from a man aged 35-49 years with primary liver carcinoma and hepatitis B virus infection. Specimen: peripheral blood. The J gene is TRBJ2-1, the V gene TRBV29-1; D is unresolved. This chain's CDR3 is CSVEPQTCNDQFF. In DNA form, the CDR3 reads TGCAGCGTTGAACCACAGACCTGCAATGATCAGTTCTTC.